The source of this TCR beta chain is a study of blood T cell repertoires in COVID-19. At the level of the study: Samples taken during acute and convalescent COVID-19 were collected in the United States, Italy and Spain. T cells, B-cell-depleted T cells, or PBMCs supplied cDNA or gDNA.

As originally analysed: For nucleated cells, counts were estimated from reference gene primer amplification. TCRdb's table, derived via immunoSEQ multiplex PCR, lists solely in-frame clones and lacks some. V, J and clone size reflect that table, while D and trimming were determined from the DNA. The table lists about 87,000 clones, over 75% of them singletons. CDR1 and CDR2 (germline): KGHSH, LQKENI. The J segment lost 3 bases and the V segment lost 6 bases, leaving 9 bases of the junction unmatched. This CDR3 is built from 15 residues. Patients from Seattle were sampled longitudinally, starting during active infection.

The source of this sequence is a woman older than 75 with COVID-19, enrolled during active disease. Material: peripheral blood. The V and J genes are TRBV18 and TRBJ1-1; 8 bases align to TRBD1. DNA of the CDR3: TGTGCCAGCTCCCATAGGACAGGGTTGGACACTGAAGCTTTCTTT. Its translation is CASSHRTGLDTEAFF.